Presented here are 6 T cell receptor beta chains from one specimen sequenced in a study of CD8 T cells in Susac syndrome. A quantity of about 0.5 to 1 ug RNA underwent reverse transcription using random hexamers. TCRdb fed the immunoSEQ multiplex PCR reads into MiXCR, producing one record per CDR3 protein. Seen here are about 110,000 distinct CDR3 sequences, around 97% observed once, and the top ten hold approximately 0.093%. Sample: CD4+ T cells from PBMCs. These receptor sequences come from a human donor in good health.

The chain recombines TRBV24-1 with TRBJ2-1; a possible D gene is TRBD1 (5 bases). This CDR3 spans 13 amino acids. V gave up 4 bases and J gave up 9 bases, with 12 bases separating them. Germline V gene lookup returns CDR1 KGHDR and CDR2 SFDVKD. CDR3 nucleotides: TGTGCCACCAGTGACTCAGGGTATGGTGAGCAGTTCTTC. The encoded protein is CATSDSGYGEQFF.

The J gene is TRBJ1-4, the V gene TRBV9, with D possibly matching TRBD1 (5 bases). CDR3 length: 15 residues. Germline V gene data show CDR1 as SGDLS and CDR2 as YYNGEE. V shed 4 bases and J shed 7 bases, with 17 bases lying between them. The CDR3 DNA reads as TGTGCCAGCAGCTCCAGCAGGGCACGAGGTGAAAAACTGTTTTTT. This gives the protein CASSSSRARGEKLFF.

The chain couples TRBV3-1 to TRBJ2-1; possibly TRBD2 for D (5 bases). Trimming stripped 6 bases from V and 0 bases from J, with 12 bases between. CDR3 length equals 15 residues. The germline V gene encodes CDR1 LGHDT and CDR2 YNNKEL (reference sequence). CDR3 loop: CASSRSGLSYNEQFF. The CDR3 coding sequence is TGTGCCAGCAGTCGCAGCGGTCTCTCCTACAATGAGCAGTTCTTC.

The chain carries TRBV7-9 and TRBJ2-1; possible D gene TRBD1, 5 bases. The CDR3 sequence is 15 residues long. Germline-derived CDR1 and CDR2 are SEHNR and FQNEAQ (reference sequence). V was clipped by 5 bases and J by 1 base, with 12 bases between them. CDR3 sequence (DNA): TGTGCCAGCAGCCAGGGTCTTTCATCCTACAATGAGCAGTTCTTC. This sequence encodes CASSQGLSSYNEQFF.

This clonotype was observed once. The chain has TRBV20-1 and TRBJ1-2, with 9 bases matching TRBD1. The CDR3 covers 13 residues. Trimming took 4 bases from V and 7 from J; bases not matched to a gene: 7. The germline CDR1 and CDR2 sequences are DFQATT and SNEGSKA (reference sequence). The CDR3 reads CSATAGTGSGYTF. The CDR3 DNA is TGCAGTGCTACTGCCGGGACAGGGAGTGGCTACACCTTC.

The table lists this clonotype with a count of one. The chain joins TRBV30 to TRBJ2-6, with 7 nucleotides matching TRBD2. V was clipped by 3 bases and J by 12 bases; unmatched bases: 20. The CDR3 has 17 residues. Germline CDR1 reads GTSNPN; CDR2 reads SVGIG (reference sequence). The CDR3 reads CAWSDFLGGRRIAVLTF. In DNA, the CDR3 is TGTGCCTGGAGCGATTTCCTGGGAGGGAGGAGAATCGCCGTCCTGACTTTC.